The TCR beta chain described here comes from a study of identical twins. This clonotype has just a few counts. A junction boundary mismatches the germline segment, possibly from a read error. Germline V gene sequence: CDR1 SQVTM, CDR2 ANQGSEA. The CDR3 has 12 amino acids. Template switching created a universal primer site, and the cDNA included unique molecular identifiers. TCRdb called the 5' RACE reads again in MiXCR, with one record for every CDR3 protein. The data show some 560,000 distinct CDR3 sequences, nearly 10% seen once. This sample was also put to use in a study of yellow fever vaccine responses in identical twins.

The receptor comes from a woman between 18 and 29 years old in good health. The genes are TRBV29-1 and TRBJ1-1, with D possibly matching TRBD1 (6 bases). The sample taken for sequencing was PBMCs. CDR3 coding DNA: TGCAGCGTTGAAACAGGGTACCCTGAAGTTTTCTTT. It translates to CSVETGYPEVFF.